The 17 T cell receptor beta chains in this list originate from one sample, sequenced in a study of cytomegalovirus exposure and HLA in healthy donors. Assay used: immunoSEQ multiplex PCR; TCRdb lists only in-frame clones, some missing. Among tens of thousands of clones listed, approximately 93% were seen once. Material: PBMCs. These receptors all come from a woman in her twenties or thirties in good health and CMV-seronegative.

This clone was seen just once. The chain is built from TRBV2 and TRBJ1-1; 8 bases fit TRBD1. Germline V lookup: CDR1 SNHLY, CDR2 FYNNEI. V gave up 2 bases and J gave up 0 bases; unmatched junction bases: 2. This CDR3 region has 15 residues. The CDR3 protein is CASSERTGMNTEAFF. CDR3 in DNA: TGTGCCAGCAGTGAAAGGACAGGGATGAACACTGAAGCTTTCTTT.

The CDR3 coding sequence is TGTGCCAGTAGACCGGGGGGTGGCGGGGAGCTGTTTTTT. Amino acid sequence: CASRPGGGGELFF. V gene TRBV19 combines with J gene TRBJ2-2; TRBD2 aligns across 7 bases. J gave up 7 bases and V 6 bases, and 5 bases lay outside the gene matches. CDR3 length equals 13 residues. CDR1 and CDR2 from the germline V gene are LNHDA and SQIVND (reference sequence).

CDR3 DNA sequence: TGCGCCAGCAGTCCAGCGGGGATAAACACCGGGGAGCTGTTTTTT. Its protein product is CASSPAGINTGELFF. The chain has TRBV4-1 and TRBJ2-2, with TRBD2 matching 7 bases. The CDR3 contains 15 residues. Germline V gene data show CDR1 as MGHRA and CDR2 as YSYEKL. Trimming cost V 6 bases and J 2 bases; bases outside gene matches: 6.

This CDR3 reads CASSKPGANYGYTF. DNA of the CDR3: TGTGCCAGCAGCAAGCCAGGGGCGAACTATGGCTACACCTTC. The V call is TRBV21-1, the J call TRBJ1-2; the table's D call of TRBD1 was not tested on the DNA. TRBV21-1 is designated a pseudogene. The CDR3 contains 14 residues.

The V and J genes are TRBV6-5 and TRBJ2-1, with 7 bases identical to TRBD2. The V and J ends lost 8 bases and 4 bases, in that order; junction bases with no gene match: 5. The CDR3 sequence is 13 residues long. Germline CDR1 is MNHEY and CDR2 is SVGAGI. The CDR3 protein is CASRIAGYNEQFF. The CDR3 region has the DNA TGTGCCAGCCGAATAGCGGGTTACAATGAGCAGTTCTTC.

The V gene is TRBV11-3, the J gene TRBJ2-7; no clear D gene. The CDR3 runs 11 residues. V shed 5 bases and J shed 5 bases, with 7 bases lying between them. Germline V lookup: CDR1 SGHNT, CDR2 YENEEA. The chain's CDR3 is CASSEQDEQYF. CDR3 DNA: TGTGCCAGCAGCGAGCAGGACGAGCAGTACTTC.

J is TRBJ1-2 and V is TRBV27; TRBD1 is a possible D gene (6 bases). This CDR3 is 16 amino acids long. CDR1 MNHEY and CDR2 SMNVEV come from the germline V gene (reference sequence). V lost 6 bases and J 2 bases, leaving 19 bases between the germline ends. CDR3 nucleotide sequence: TGTGCCAGCAGCCTATCAACCCCTAGGGGGAACTATGGCTACACCTTC. Translation: CASSLSTPRGNYGYTF.

J is TRBJ2-3 and V is TRBV30, with 8 bases lining up with TRBD2. The germline V gene has CDR1 GTSNPN and CDR2 SVGIG (reference sequence). After removal of 4 bases from V and 3 bases from J, the junction contained 6 bases not matched to a gene. This CDR3 is built from 14 residues. The CDR3 sequence is CAWTGGGATDTQYF. The CDR3 DNA sequence: TGTGCCTGGACCGGGGGGGGAGCAACAGATACGCAGTATTTT.

The chain carries TRBV19 and TRBJ2-7; 11 bases are shared with TRBD1. With 7 bases clipped from V and 6 bases from J, the junction kept 2 bases outside the gene matches. CDR1 and CDR2 (germline): LNHDA, SQIVND (reference sequence). The CDR3 sequence is 12 residues long. The CDR3 nucleotides read TGTGCCAGTAAGGACAGGGGGCGCGAGCAGTACTTC. This translates into CASKDRGREQYF. Complete variable domain (other parts from reference TRBV19 and TRBJ2-7): DGGITQSPKYLFRKEGQNVTLSCEQNLNHDAMYWYRQDPGQGLRLIYYSQIVNDFQKGDIAEGYSVSREKKESFPLTVTSAQKNPTAFYLCASKDRGREQYFGPGTRLTVT.

The CDR3: CASSANDPRGAFF. The CDR3 DNA sequence: TGCGCCAGCAGTGCGAACGATCCAAGGGGAGCTTTCTTT. The chain links TRBV10-2 to TRBJ1-1, with D possibly TRBD1 on 5 matching bases. The ends were cut back, 4 bases at V and 10 bases at J, with 16 bases in the middle. Looked up from germline, CDR1 is WSHSY and CDR2 is SAAADI. The CDR3 is 13 residues long.

CDR3 DNA: TGTGCCAGTAGCATTGTTGGCGGGGAGCAGTTCTTC. Translated, it gives CASSIVGGEQFF. The chain uses TRBV19 and TRBJ2-1, with D tentatively TRBD2 (5 bases). The V end lost 6 bases, the J end lost 10 bases, and 13 bases lay between the germline ends. The germline gives CDR1 LNHDA, CDR2 SQIVND (reference sequence). The CDR3 sequence is 12 residues long.

The chain combines TRBV7-2 with TRBJ1-1; no clear D gene. V was cut by 8 bases and J by 1 base, with 11 bases left in between. This CDR3 is 13 amino acids long. Per the germline V gene, CDR1 is SGHTA and CDR2 is FQGNSA. The CDR3 loop is CASRPGENTEAFF. The CDR3 DNA reads TGTGCCAGCCGCCCGGGTGAGAACACTGAAGCTTTCTTT.

The chain couples TRBV11-2 to TRBJ2-7; TRBD1 matches 10 bases. Trimming at V came to 4 bases and at J to 6 bases, leaving 15 bases not matched to a gene. The CDR3 totals 17 residues. Germline V CDR1 and CDR2: SGHAT, FQNNGV. In DNA form, the CDR3 reads TGTGCCAGCAGCTCCCAAGCTGGACAGGGGGAAGTTGGCGAGCAGTACTTC. Translated: CASSSQAGQGEVGEQYF.

V usage is TRBV11-2 and J usage is TRBJ2-2; D may be TRBD2 (6 bases). The V end was cut by 0 bases, the J end by 4 bases, with 9 bases between. CDR1 is SGHAT, CDR2 FQNNGV, per germline. The CDR3 consists of 15 residues. Here the CDR3 reads CASSLDLGGTGELFF. CDR3 DNA sequence: TGTGCCAGCAGCTTAGATTTGGGGGGCACCGGGGAGCTGTTTTTT.

The V gene is TRBV4-3, the J gene TRBJ2-3, with 10 bases matching TRBD2. The CDR3 length is 15 residues. Trimming cost V 4 bases and J 5 bases; bases outside gene matches: 6. In germline, CDR1 is LGHNA, CDR2 YSLEER. The CDR3 sequence is CASSPAGGLGDTQYF. The CDR3 coding sequence is TGCGCCAGCAGCCCAGCGGGGGGGCTAGGAGATACGCAGTATTTT.

The rearrangement uses TRBV6-4 and TRBJ2-3; TRBD2 is a possible D gene (6 bases). Germline-derived CDR1 and CDR2 are MRHNA and SNTAGT. Trimming removed 8 bases from V and 0 bases from J, with 12 bases in between. CDR3 size: 14 residues. Written as DNA, the CDR3 is TGTGCCAGCGCCTCTAGCGCGAGCACAGATACGCAGTATTTT. It yields the protein CASASSASTDTQYF.

This rearrangement joins TRBV4-1 to TRBJ2-7; 10 bases match TRBD2. V was clipped by 2 bases and J by 2 bases; unmatched bases: 3. The germline V gene has CDR1 MGHRA and CDR2 YSYEKL. The CDR3 covers 15 residues. The CDR3 loop is CASSQTGTSAYEQYF. CDR3 sequence (DNA): TGCGCCAGCAGCCAAACCGGGACTAGCGCCTACGAGCAGTACTTC.